A selection of T cell receptor beta chains follows, all from one sample in a study of graft-versus-host responses after intestinal transplantation. TCRdb keeps only in-frame clones here, not all; method: immunoSEQ multiplex PCR. The sample carries about 47,000 clones, 90% to 95% recorded once. Sample: PBMCs, taken about 800 days after a first intestinal transplant, on the day of a second. These receptors were taken from a human patient who received an intestinal transplant, so some T cells may come from the graft donor. CDR3s include the opening cysteine and the closing phenylalanine or tryptophan. D genes are given only for firm matches. Only some rows state a clone size, as once, few, many or a class for expanded clones.

j_call: TRBJ1-1; d_call: NA; clone_size: few; v_call: TRBV10-3; cdr3_aa: CAISLREDQEAFF; cdr3_nt: TGTGCCATCAGTCTTAGGGAGGACCAAGAAGCTTTCTTT
j_call: TRBJ2-7; d_call: TRBD1; clone_size: NA; v_call: TRBV30; cdr3_aa: CAWSAGTGGNEQYF; cdr3_nt: TGTGCCTGGAGCGCCGGGACAGGAGGCAACGAGCAGTACTTC
j_call: TRBJ2-2; d_call: NA; clone_size: NA; v_call: TRBV15; cdr3_aa: CATSRDRAGTGELFF; cdr3_nt: TGTGCCACCAGCAGAGACAGGGCGGGGACCGGGGAGCTGTTTTTT
j_call: TRBJ2-7; d_call: NA; clone_size: NA; v_call: TRBV6-5; cdr3_aa: CASSGRYEQYF; cdr3_nt: TGTGCCAGCAGTGGGCGGTACGAGCAGTACTTC
j_call: TRBJ2-7; d_call: NA; clone_size: NA; v_call: TRBV6-6; cdr3_aa: CASSYQVSSYEQYF; cdr3_nt: TGTGCCAGCAGTTACCAGGTTAGCTCCTACGAGCAGTACTTC
j_call: TRBJ2-1; d_call: NA; clone_size: NA; v_call: TRBV6-5; cdr3_aa: CASSSTNYNEQFF; cdr3_nt: TGTGCCAGCAGTTCCACCAATTACAATGAGCAGTTCTTC
j_call: TRBJ2-2; d_call: NA; clone_size: NA; v_call: TRBV7-2; cdr3_aa: CASAFGAGELFF; cdr3_nt: NA
j_call: TRBJ2-7; d_call: NA; clone_size: NA; v_call: TRBV6-6; cdr3_aa: CASSYSLGNEQYF; cdr3_nt: TGTGCCAGCAGTTACTCATTAGGGAATGAGCAGTACTTC
j_call: TRBJ2-1; d_call: NA; clone_size: NA; v_call: TRBV2; cdr3_aa: CASRLTSLRYNEQFF; cdr3_nt: TGTGCCAGCAGGCTCACTAGCCTGAGATACAATGAGCAGTTCTTC
j_call: TRBJ2-7; d_call: TRBD1; clone_size: NA; v_call: TRBV19; cdr3_aa: CASSPAGTGGREQYF; cdr3_nt: TGTGCCAGTAGCCCCGCCGGGACAGGGGGACGCGAGCAGTACTTC
j_call: TRBJ1-2; d_call: TRBD1; clone_size: NA; v_call: TRBV7-2; cdr3_aa: CASSFDRGLGGYTF; cdr3_nt: TGTGCCAGCAGCTTTGACAGGGGACTTGGTGGCTACACCTTC
j_call: TRBJ2-7; d_call: NA; clone_size: NA; v_call: TRBV5-6; cdr3_aa: CASSTRTGTPSSYEQYF; cdr3_nt: TGTGCCAGCAGCACACGGACCGGGACCCCGAGCTCCTACGAGCAGTACTTC
j_call: TRBJ1-1; d_call: TRBD1; clone_size: NA; v_call: TRBV10-3; cdr3_aa: CAISGQGGTEAFF; cdr3_nt: TGTGCCATCAGTGGACAGGGGGGGACTGAAGCTTTCTTT
j_call: TRBJ2-3; d_call: NA; clone_size: NA; v_call: TRBV28; cdr3_aa: CASGAGVTDTQYF; cdr3_nt: TGTGCCAGCGGGGCAGGGGTTACAGATACGCAGTATTTT
j_call: TRBJ2-7; d_call: TRBD1; clone_size: NA; v_call: TRBV7-8; cdr3_aa: CASSPGTAADEQYF; cdr3_nt: TGTGCCAGCAGCCCGGGGACAGCTGCTGACGAGCAGTACTTC
j_call: TRBJ2-5; d_call: TRBD2; clone_size: NA; v_call: TRBV7-9; cdr3_aa: CASSFSGRPTQYF; cdr3_nt: TGTGCCAGCAGCTTCAGCGGGAGGCCGACCCAGTACTTC
j_call: TRBJ2-5; d_call: TRBD2; clone_size: few; v_call: TRBV28; cdr3_aa: CASSRLAGSVVETQYF; cdr3_nt: TGTGCCAGCAGCCGCTTAGCGGGATCTGTGGTAGAGACCCAGTACTTC
j_call: TRBJ2-3; d_call: TRBD1; clone_size: NA; v_call: TRBV6-1; cdr3_aa: CASSVPDRDWGLTDTQYF; cdr3_nt: TGTGCCAGCAGTGTTCCGGACAGGGATTGGGGGCTCACAGATACGCAGTATTTT
j_call: TRBJ2-7; d_call: NA; clone_size: once; v_call: TRBV30; cdr3_aa: CAWNDEGLGEQYF; cdr3_nt: TGTGCCTGGAACGATGAGGGCCTGGGCGAGCAGTACTTC
j_call: TRBJ2-7; d_call: TRBD2; clone_size: NA; v_call: TRBV18; cdr3_aa: CASSRALAEYEQYF; cdr3_nt: TGTGCCAGCTCACGGGCACTAGCGGAATACGAGCAGTACTTC
j_call: TRBJ1-5; d_call: NA; clone_size: NA; v_call: TRBV28; cdr3_aa: CASSVDSNQPQHF; cdr3_nt: TGTGCCAGCAGTGTAGACAGTAATCAGCCCCAGCATTTT
j_call: TRBJ1-2; d_call: TRBD1; clone_size: NA; v_call: TRBV4-2; cdr3_aa: CASSEPGGDRNYGYTF; cdr3_nt: TGTGCCAGCAGCGAACCAGGAGGGGACAGGAACTATGGCTACACCTTC
j_call: TRBJ2-7; d_call: NA; clone_size: NA; v_call: TRBV10-3; cdr3_aa: CATSRTDTYEQYF; cdr3_nt: TGTGCCACGTCCCGGACAGACACCTACGAGCAGTACTTC
j_call: TRBJ1-3; d_call: NA; clone_size: NA; v_call: TRBV18; cdr3_aa: CASSPPVTGSGNTIYF; cdr3_nt: TGTGCCAGCTCACCACCGGTAACGGGCTCTGGAAACACCATATATTTT
j_call: TRBJ1-2; d_call: NA; clone_size: once; v_call: TRBV5-6; cdr3_aa: CASSFIEVGSYGAIRYTF; cdr3_nt: TGTGCCAGCAGCTTTATTGAGGTGGGGTCCTATGGGGCTATTCGCTACACCTTC
j_call: TRBJ1-2; d_call: NA; clone_size: NA; v_call: TRBV21-1; cdr3_aa: CASSKHPGPLGGYTF; cdr3_nt: TGTGCCAGCAGCAAACACCCGGGCCCCCTGGGAGGCTACACCTTC
j_call: TRBJ1-2; d_call: TRBD1; clone_size: NA; v_call: TRBV27; cdr3_aa: CASSLRGGGYGYTF; cdr3_nt: TGTGCCAGCAGTTTAAGAGGGGGCGGCTATGGCTACACCTTC
j_call: TRBJ2-2; d_call: TRBD2; clone_size: NA; v_call: TRBV7-6; cdr3_aa: CASSREAGATGELFF; cdr3_nt: TGTGCCAGCAGCCGAGAAGCGGGAGCCACCGGGGAGCTGTTTTTT
j_call: TRBJ2-1; d_call: NA; clone_size: NA; v_call: TRBV20-1; cdr3_aa: CSASGSEQFF; cdr3_nt: TGCAGTGCTAGCGGGAGTGAGCAGTTCTTC
j_call: TRBJ2-7; d_call: TRBD2; clone_size: NA; v_call: TRBV27; cdr3_aa: CASSLIPGLSSYEQYF; cdr3_nt: TGTGCCAGCAGTTTAATTCCGGGACTATCTTCCTACGAGCAGTACTTC
j_call: TRBJ2-1; d_call: NA; clone_size: NA; v_call: TRBV6-5; cdr3_aa: CASSSRGEQFF; cdr3_nt: TGTGCCAGCAGTAGTCGTGGTGAGCAGTTCTTC
j_call: TRBJ2-3; d_call: TRBD1; clone_size: NA; v_call: TRBV7-2; cdr3_aa: CASSLQQGAADTQYF; cdr3_nt: TGTGCCAGCAGCTTACAACAGGGGGCGGCAGATACGCAGTATTTT
j_call: TRBJ1-2; d_call: NA; clone_size: once; v_call: TRBV14; cdr3_aa: CASRYTGEAGGYTF; cdr3_nt: TGTGCCAGCAGGTACACGGGGGAAGCAGGCGGCTACACCTTC
j_call: TRBJ2-1; d_call: NA; clone_size: NA; v_call: TRBV11-3; cdr3_aa: CASSLDPFGASYNEQFF; cdr3_nt: TGTGCCAGCAGCTTAGATCCATTTGGGGCCTCGTACAATGAGCAGTTCTTC
j_call: TRBJ1-2; d_call: NA; clone_size: NA; v_call: TRBV4-1; cdr3_aa: CASSQDPPGAGAPPGYGYTF; cdr3_nt: TGCGCCAGCAGCCAAGACCCCCCAGGGGCAGGGGCCCCACCTGGCTATGGCTACACCTTC
j_call: TRBJ2-3; d_call: TRBD1; clone_size: NA; v_call: TRBV2; cdr3_aa: CASRPDRGRTDTQYF; cdr3_nt: TGTGCCAGCAGACCCGACAGGGGGCGAACAGATACGCAGTATTTT
j_call: TRBJ2-7; d_call: NA; clone_size: NA; v_call: TRBV27; cdr3_aa: CASSLKQVGYEQYF; cdr3_nt: TGTGCCAGCAGTTTAAAACAGGTTGGCTACGAGCAGTACTTC
j_call: TRBJ1-6; d_call: NA; clone_size: NA; v_call: TRBV27; cdr3_aa: CATRSSVNSPLHF; cdr3_nt: TGTGCCACCCGTTCCTCGGTAAATTCACCCCTCCACTTT
j_call: TRBJ1-2; d_call: NA; clone_size: NA; v_call: TRBV19; cdr3_aa: CASYLGEDYGYTF; cdr3_nt: TGTGCCAGCTACCTCGGGGAGGATTATGGCTACACCTTC
j_call: TRBJ1-4; d_call: TRBD1; clone_size: NA; v_call: TRBV30; cdr3_aa: CAWSPGQGIEKLFF; cdr3_nt: TGTGCCTGGAGTCCCGGACAGGGGATTGAAAAACTGTTTTTT
j_call: TRBJ2-7; d_call: NA; clone_size: NA; v_call: TRBV6-5; cdr3_aa: CASSYKYEQYF; cdr3_nt: TGTGCCAGCAGTTACAAATACGAGCAGTACTTC
j_call: TRBJ2-7; d_call: NA; clone_size: NA; v_call: TRBV7-8; cdr3_aa: CASSLVDVLYEQYF; cdr3_nt: TGTGCCAGCAGCTTAGTAGACGTCCTCTACGAGCAGTACTTC
j_call: TRBJ2-5; d_call: TRBD1; clone_size: NA; v_call: TRBV18; cdr3_aa: CASSPLSGTGILETQYF; cdr3_nt: TGTGCCAGCTCACCACTTTCAGGGACAGGGATTTTAGAGACCCAGTACTTC
j_call: TRBJ2-7; d_call: NA; clone_size: once; v_call: TRBV6-6; cdr3_aa: CASSYPPQGAYEQYF; cdr3_nt: TGTGCCAGCAGTTACCCGCCTCAGGGTGCCTACGAGCAGTACTTC
j_call: TRBJ1-6; d_call: NA; clone_size: NA; v_call: TRBV5-1; cdr3_aa: CASSLQGNSPLHF; cdr3_nt: TGCGCCAGCAGCTTGCAGGGTAACTCACCCCTCCACTTT
j_call: TRBJ1-2; d_call: NA; clone_size: NA; v_call: TRBV6-1; cdr3_aa: CASRATVGGGYGYTF; cdr3_nt: TGTGCCAGCAGGGCAACGGTTGGAGGTGGCTATGGCTACACCTTC
j_call: TRBJ1-1; d_call: TRBD1; clone_size: NA; v_call: TRBV9; cdr3_aa: CASRRSGGSNTEAFF; cdr3_nt: TGTGCCAGCCGGCGGTCAGGGGGATCGAACACTGAAGCTTTCTTT
j_call: TRBJ2-3; d_call: TRBD2; clone_size: NA; v_call: TRBV28; cdr3_aa: CGSGSGTDTQYF; cdr3_nt: TGTGGGAGCGGGAGTGGTACAGATACGCAGTATTTT
j_call: TRBJ2-7; d_call: NA; clone_size: NA; v_call: TRBV6-5; cdr3_aa: CASSYGRASSYEQYF; cdr3_nt: TGTGCCAGCAGTTATGGGCGGGCGAGCTCCTACGAGCAGTACTTC
j_call: TRBJ2-1; d_call: TRBD2; clone_size: NA; v_call: TRBV18; cdr3_aa: CASSPIETSGNEQFF; cdr3_nt: TGTGCCAGCTCACCAATTGAGACTAGCGGTAATGAGCAGTTCTTC
j_call: TRBJ2-2; d_call: NA; clone_size: NA; v_call: TRBV29-1; cdr3_aa: CSVVLAAVTNTGELFF; cdr3_nt: TGCAGCGTTGTCTTAGCAGCGGTCACGAACACCGGGGAGCTGTTTTTT
j_call: TRBJ2-2; d_call: NA; clone_size: NA; v_call: TRBV25-1; cdr3_aa: CASSEAGTGELFF; cdr3_nt: TGTGCCAGCAGTGAAGCAGGGACCGGGGAGCTGTTTTTT
j_call: TRBJ2-1; d_call: NA; clone_size: NA; v_call: TRBV6-4; cdr3_aa: CASSADSYNEQFF; cdr3_nt: TGTGCCAGCAGTGCCGACTCCTACAATGAGCAGTTCTTC
j_call: TRBJ2-1; d_call: NA; clone_size: once; v_call: TRBV19; cdr3_aa: CASSIGSTEQFF; cdr3_nt: TGTGCCAGTAGTATTGGTAGCACTGAGCAGTTCTTC
j_call: TRBJ1-2; d_call: NA; clone_size: NA; v_call: TRBV2; cdr3_aa: CASSEAVTGNYGYTF; cdr3_nt: TGTGCCAGCAGTGAGGCGGTTACCGGTAACTATGGCTACACCTTC
j_call: TRBJ1-1; d_call: NA; clone_size: NA; v_call: TRBV5-1; cdr3_aa: CASSLLSGEAFF; cdr3_nt: TGCGCCAGCAGCCTCCTGTCTGGTGAAGCTTTCTTT
j_call: TRBJ1-3; d_call: NA; clone_size: NA; v_call: TRBV18; cdr3_aa: CASSNLGSAGNTIYF; cdr3_nt: TGTGCCAGCTCAAATTTAGGGTCGGCGGGAAACACCATATATTTT